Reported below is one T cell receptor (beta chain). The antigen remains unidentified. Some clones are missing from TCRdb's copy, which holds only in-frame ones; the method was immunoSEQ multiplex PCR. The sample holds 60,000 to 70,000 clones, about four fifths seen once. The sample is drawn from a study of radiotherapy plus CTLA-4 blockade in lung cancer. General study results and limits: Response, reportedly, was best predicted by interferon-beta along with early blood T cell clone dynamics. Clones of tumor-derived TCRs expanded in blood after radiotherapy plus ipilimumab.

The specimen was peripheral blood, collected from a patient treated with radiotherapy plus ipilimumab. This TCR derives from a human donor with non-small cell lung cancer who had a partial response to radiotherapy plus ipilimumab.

Here the CDR3 DNA reads TGTGCCAGCAGTCCCCCCTCAGTTTTAAATCAGCCCCAGCATTTT. Translating it yields CASSPPSVLNQPQHF. The chain joins TRBV28 to TRBJ1-5; D gene ambiguous. The ends were cut back, 5 bases at V and 4 bases at J, with 15 bases in the middle. Germline V gene sequence: CDR1 MDHEN, CDR2 SYDVKM. The CDR3 length is 15 residues.